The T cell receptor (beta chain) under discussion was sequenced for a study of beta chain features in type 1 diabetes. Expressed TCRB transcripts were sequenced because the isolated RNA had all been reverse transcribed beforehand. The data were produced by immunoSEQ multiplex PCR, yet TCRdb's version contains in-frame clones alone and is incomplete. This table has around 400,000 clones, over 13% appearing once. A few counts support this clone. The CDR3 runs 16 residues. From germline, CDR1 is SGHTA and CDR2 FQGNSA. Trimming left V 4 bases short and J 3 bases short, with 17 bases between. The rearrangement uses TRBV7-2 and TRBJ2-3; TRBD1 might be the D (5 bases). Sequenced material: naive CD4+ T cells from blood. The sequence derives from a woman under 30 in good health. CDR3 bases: TGTGCCAGCAGCTCCCCCGACAGATTACCTACAGATACGCAGTATTTT. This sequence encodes CASSSPDRLPTDTQYF.